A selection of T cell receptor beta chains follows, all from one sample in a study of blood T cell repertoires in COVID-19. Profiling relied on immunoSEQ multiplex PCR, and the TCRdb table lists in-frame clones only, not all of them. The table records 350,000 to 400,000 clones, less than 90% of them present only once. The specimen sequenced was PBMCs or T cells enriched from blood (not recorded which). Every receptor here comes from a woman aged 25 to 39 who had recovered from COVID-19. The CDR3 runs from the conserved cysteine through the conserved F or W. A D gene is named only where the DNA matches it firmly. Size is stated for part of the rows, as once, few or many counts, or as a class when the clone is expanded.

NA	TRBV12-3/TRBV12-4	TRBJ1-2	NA	TGTGCCAGCAGCAGAAACTATGGCTACACCTTC	CASSRNYGYTF
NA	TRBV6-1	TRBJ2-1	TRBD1	TGTGCCAGCAGTGAAACGTTGAGAGGGACAGGGGATGAGCAGTTCTTC	CASSETLRGTGDEQFF
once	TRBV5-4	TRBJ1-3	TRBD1	TGTGCCAGCAGCGGCGGGACAGCTGGAAACACCATATATTTT	CASSGGTAGNTIYF
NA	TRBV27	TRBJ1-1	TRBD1	TGTGCCAGCAGTCGGACAGGGGGCTTTTTCCGATCAAACACTGAAGCTTTCTTT	CASSRTGGFFRSNTEAFF
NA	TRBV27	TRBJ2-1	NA	TGTGCCAGCAGTTTGGCTCTGGGGCCCGACAATGAGCAGTTCTTC	CASSLALGPDNEQFF
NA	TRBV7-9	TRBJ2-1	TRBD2	TGTGCCAGCAGCTTAGAGTTAGCGGGGGGGCCGGACTACAATGAGCAGTTCTTC	CASSLELAGGPDYNEQFF
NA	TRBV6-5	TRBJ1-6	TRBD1	TGTGCCAGCAGAGTCCCGGGACAGGGTTCACCCCTCCACTTT	CASRVPGQGSPLHF
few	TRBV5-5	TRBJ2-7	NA	TGTGCCAGCAGCTTAACAGAATACGAGCAGTACTTC	CASSLTEYEQYF
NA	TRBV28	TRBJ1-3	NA	TGTGCCAGCAGTTCCCCCCACTTCAGCGGTAAGGGTGGAAACACCATATATTTT	CASSSPHFSGKGGNTIYF
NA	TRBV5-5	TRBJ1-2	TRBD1	TGTGCCAGCAGCTTGGAGGGACAGGACTATGGCTACACCTTC	CASSLEGQDYGYTF
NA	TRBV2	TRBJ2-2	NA	TGTGCCAGCATGGTTCCGGGAGTAAACGGGGAGCTGTTTTTT	CASMVPGVNGELFF
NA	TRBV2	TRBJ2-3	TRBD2	TGTGCCAGCAGAGCCACTAGCGGGAGTGTTACAGATACGCAGTATTTT	CASRATSGSVTDTQYF
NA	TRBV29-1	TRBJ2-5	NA	TGCAGCGTCGACGCGGGAAGGGGTCTCGAGGAGACCCAGTACTTC	CSVDAGRGLEETQYF
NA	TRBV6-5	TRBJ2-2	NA	TGTGCCAGCAGTTACGGAGAAGGGGGCACCGGGGAGCTGTTTTTT	CASSYGEGGTGELFF
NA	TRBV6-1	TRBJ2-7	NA	TGTGCCAGCAGTGAAGAAGGGGCGAGCTCCTACGAGCAGTACTTC	CASSEEGASSYEQYF
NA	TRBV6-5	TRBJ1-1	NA	TGTGCCAGCAGTCCCCGGGACAAGAACACTGAAGCTTTCTTT	CASSPRDKNTEAFF